The present TCR beta chain was sequenced within a study of T cells in localized non-small cell lung cancer. Study-wide results and limits: Exceeding tumor, uninvolved adjacent lung had the highest T cell clonality. Appearing in adjacent lung were a median about 50 of the top 100 tumor clones.

TCRdb's copy holds only in-frame clones and misses some; the assay was immunoSEQ multiplex PCR. The data contain nearly 25,000 clones, about 93% of them seen just once; the ten biggest clones take up approximately 2.9%. A remark on this clone: No antigen is known for it.

Between the trimmed V and J ends, which lost 4 bases and 4 bases, there was a span of 20 bases. Per germline, CDR1 MNHEY and CDR2 SMNVEV (reference sequence). The CDR3 extends over 18 amino acids. The chain joins TRBV27 to TRBJ2-6, with D perhaps TRBD1 (6 bases). Sample: peripheral blood, taken before any cancer treatment. The source of this sequence is a woman aged 40-69 years with stage I lung adenocarcinoma. In nucleotides, the CDR3 is TGTGCCAGCAGTTCCGGAAGACCGACAGGCCGCGGGGCCAACGTCCTGACTTTC. Its protein is CASSSGRPTGRGANVLTF.